The present entry profiles one T cell receptor (beta chain) with its context. Its target is not known. Produced via immunoSEQ multiplex PCR; TCRdb's table is partial and in-frame only. The sample lists about 150,000 clones; over 90% were seen once. These data come from a study of cytomegalovirus exposure and HLA in healthy donors. Whole-study results and caveats: The study flagged roughly 160 TCR beta chains as cytomegalovirus-associated.

The CDR3 is 14 residues long. Germline V gives CDR1 MGHRA, CDR2 YSYEKL. Unmatched junction bases numbered 7, after V lost 0 bases and J lost 9 bases. The rearrangement uses TRBV4-1 and TRBJ2-7; TRBD2 aligns across 8 bases. This TCR was recovered from a young man in good health and CMV-seropositive. Sample: PBMCs. CDR3 DNA sequence: TGCGCCAGCAGCCAAGAATGGGTAGCGGGAAGGCAGTACTTC. Translating it yields CASSQEWVAGRQYF.